This entry describes one T cell receptor beta chain. A read error may produce the germline difference seen at one junction end. It was with a sample-barcoded 5' primer and a J-beta primer mix that a second PCR of about 6 to 12 cycles was run. TCRdb called the 5' RACE reads again in MiXCR, with one record for every CDR3 protein. Here the sample spans 730,000 or so distinct CDR3 sequences, about 42% being singletons. This entry comes from a study of blood T cells in healthy people across ages. This CDR3 has 20 residues. CDR1 and CDR2 (germline): MNHEY, SVGEGT. The chain recombines TRBV6-2 or TRBV6-3 with TRBJ2-4; TRBD1 agrees at 7 bases. The end of the DNA aligns better with TRBJ2-7, so the J call may be wrong. Specimen: blood. This sequence originates from a woman aged 55-69 years in good health. The CDR3 DNA reads TGTGCCGGCAGTTACTATCTCCGGGGACGAAACAGGGGACACCCCTACGAGCAGTACTTC. It yields the protein CAGSYYLRGRNRGHPYEQYF.